This T cell receptor beta chain comes out of a study of cytomegalovirus exposure and HLA in healthy donors. PCR amplification relied on 60 Vbeta primers (plus 13 Jbeta primers). Profiled with immunoSEQ multiplex PCR; TCRdb holds only in-frame clones, not every one. The repertoire consists of roughly 110,000 clones, with 70% to 80% occurring once and the leading ten covering 0.79%. The CDR3 totals 15 residues. Trimming shortened V by 6 bases and J by 0 bases, and 11 bases separated the two germline ends. Germline V CDR1 and CDR2: MNHNS, SASEGT. Broader study findings: Of the V segments, some could not be distinguished, including TRBV6-2 and TRBV6-3, and were excluded. A prior analysis recorded that most TCR beta V segments were productive about 87% or about 30% of the time. HLA-A and HLA-B allele assignments for most subjects were reportedly predicted accurately using TCR beta sequences.

In the case of this clone: Its antigen is not identified.

The TCR originated in a boy between 10 and 17 years old in good health and CMV-seronegative. The rearrangement joins TRBV6-1 to TRBJ1-4; no reliable D call. The sample consisted of PBMCs. CDR3 region: CASSISITTNEKLFF. The DNA for the CDR3 is TGTGCCAGCAGCATCTCTATAACAACTAATGAAAAACTGTTTTTT.